This T cell receptor beta chain was identified in a study of shared clonotypes between healthy human individuals. Study conclusions and caveats: Generally, naive subsets (rather than memory subsets) showed larger estimated richness.

CDR1 LNHDA and CDR2 SQIVND come from the germline V gene (reference sequence). The CDR3 loop spans 17 amino acids. Trimming left V 4 bases short and J 2 bases short, with 20 bases between. Negatively enriched CD4+ T cells were divided by CD45RA into naive and memory. Points on this clone: Its antigen remains unidentified.

Only in-frame clones appear in the TCRdb table, and some are missing; sequencing was by immunoSEQ multiplex PCR. The data contain about 510,000 clones, around 96% of them seen just once; the ten biggest clones take up roughly 0.06%. V and J are TRBV19 and TRBJ1-2; the D is unclear. The clonotype originates from a woman aged 30 to 39 in good health. The specimen was naive CD4+ T cells sorted from blood. The subset: CD45RA+ positively selected. The CDR3 region has the DNA TGTGCCAGTAGTACCTACGGACCCAACGTGGGCAACTATGGCTACACCTTC. It encodes CASSTYGPNVGNYGYTF. Looking up the rest from reference TRBV19 and TRBJ1-2 gives the full variable domain: DGGITQSPKYLFRKEGQNVTLSCEQNLNHDAMYWYRQDPGQGLRLIYYSQIVNDFQKGDIAEGYSVSREKKESFPLTVTSAQKNPTAFYLCASSTYGPNVGNYGYTFGSGTRLTVV.